One sample yielded the 6 T cell receptor beta chains listed below, sequenced in a study of T cell responses to AZD1222 COVID-19 vaccine. The repertoire was sequenced with immunoSEQ multiplex PCR; TCRdb's copy has only in-frame clones and lacks some. The sample consists of about 100,000 clones, 70% to 90% of them appearing once. The material sequenced was peripheral blood, taken on day 0 of AZD1222 vaccination. The receptor source for this set is an adult in good health.

The count of this clone is one. The chain carries TRBV4-3 and TRBJ1-4, with a tentative D call TRBD1 (5 bases). CDR1 and CDR2 from the germline V gene are LGHNA and YSLEER. CDR3 length: 14 amino acids. Trimming took 4 bases from V and 4 from J, leaving 10 bases between them. The CDR3 loop is CASSRDGRNEKLFF. The DNA of the CDR3 is TGCGCCAGCAGCCGGGACGGGCGTAATGAAAAACTGTTTTTT.

The chain recombines TRBV28 with TRBJ2-7; tentative D call: TRBD2 (5 bases). The V end was cut by 8 bases, the J end by 5 bases, with 19 bases between. Per the germline V gene, CDR1 is MDHEN and CDR2 is SYDVKM. CDR3 length: 14 amino acids. CDR3 protein: CASLNPNSGNEQYF. DNA for the CDR3: TGTGCCAGCCTTAATCCGAACAGCGGAAACGAGCAGTACTTC.

The V and J genes are TRBV27 and TRBJ2-3; D call uncertain. CDR1 is MNHEY and CDR2 is SMNVEV in the germline V gene (reference sequence). The CDR3 runs 15 residues. V lost 1 base and J lost 0, with 8 bases in between. The CDR3 spells CASSLFTVSTDTQYF. The CDR3 region has the DNA TGTGCCAGCAGTTTATTTACTGTTAGCACAGATACGCAGTATTTT.

The chain carries TRBV28 and TRBJ2-3, with 7 positions matching TRBD2. Per germline, CDR1 MDHEN and CDR2 SYDVKM. This CDR3 is built from 14 residues. Losses at the gene ends were 7 bases for V and 3 bases for J; bases not matched to a gene: 7. In DNA, the CDR3 is TGTGCCAGCACCGGGGGAGGGTTAACAGATACGCAGTATTTT. Translating it yields CASTGGGLTDTQYF.

This rearrangement joins TRBV28 to TRBJ2-6; D is unclear. CDR3 length: 12 amino acids. Trimming shortened V by 6 bases and J by 4 bases, and 4 bases separated the two germline ends. Germline CDR1 MDHEN, CDR2 SYDVKM. CDR3 sequence reads: CASRAGANVLTF. DNA for the CDR3: TGTGCCAGCAGGGCCGGGGCCAACGTCCTGACTTTC.

V usage is TRBV7-9 and J usage is TRBJ2-7; the match to TRBD2 covers 7 bases. V trimming: 5 bases; J trimming: 1 base; junction bases outside the gene matches: 8. Germline V lookup: CDR1 SEHNR, CDR2 FQNEAQ (reference sequence). The CDR3 extends over 15 amino acids. Written as DNA, the CDR3 is TGTGCCAGCAGCCCCCCGGCTAGCGGATCCTACGAGCAGTACTTC. Its translation: CASSPPASGSYEQYF.